The 23 T cell receptor beta chains in this list originate from one sample, sequenced in a study of CD8 T cells in ankylosing spondylitis. Study findings and constraints: Made up of roughly 8 highly homologous variants, a TCR beta motif appeared characteristic of ankylosing spondylitis blood.

Using its own MiXCR run on the 5' RACE reads, TCRdb lists one record per CDR3 protein. This table has about 540,000 distinct CDR3 sequences, 9.5% to 15% appearing once. Their cognate antigens are unknown. Sequenced sample: blood, either unsorted or a sorted T cell fraction (not recorded which). These TCRs come from a male donor with ankylosing spondylitis.

The genes are TRBV5-1 and TRBJ2-2; 13 positions match TRBD2. CDR1 and CDR2 (germline): SGHRS, YFSETQ. The CDR3 has 16 amino acids. V was clipped by 4 bases and J by 5 bases; unmatched bases: 5. CDR3 in amino acids: CASSRTSGSGTGELFF. CDR3 DNA: TGCGCCAGCAGCCGGACTAGCGGGAGCGGAACCGGGGAGCTGTTTTTT.

This clonotype has a handful of counts. The rearrangement joins TRBV7-2 to TRBJ2-2; the D is unclear. CDR3 length equals 14 residues. Germline V CDR1 and CDR2: SGHTA, FQGNSA. Deletions cut 3 bases from V and 4 bases from J, with 9 bases between. In DNA, the CDR3 is TGTGCCAGCAGCTTGGGCAAGAGCACCGGGGAGCTGTTTTTT. As protein: CASSLGKSTGELFF.

The chain joins TRBV5-1 to TRBJ2-2; 8 bases are shared with TRBD1. The V and J ends lost 4 bases and 5 bases, in that order; junction bases with no gene match: 7. This CDR3 comprises 15 residues. Per the germline V gene, CDR1 is SGHRS and CDR2 is YFSETQ. CDR3 nucleotide sequence: TGCGCCAGCAGCCCGGCCAGGGGGCGGACCGGGGAGCTGTTTTTT. This gives the protein CASSPARGRTGELFF.

The CDR3 nucleotides are TGTGCCACCAGTGACTCTTGGGGGCAGCTTAAAGAGACCCAGTACTTC. Translating it yields CATSDSWGQLKETQYF. The V gene is TRBV24-1, the J gene TRBJ2-5; D is perhaps TRBD1 (6 bases). The CDR3 spans 16 residues. Germline V gene sequence: CDR1 KGHDR, CDR2 SFDVKD. The ends were cut back, 4 bases at V and 3 bases at J, with 17 bases in the middle.

The gene calls are TRBV20-1 and TRBJ2-1, with TRBD2 identical over 7 bases. Germline V gene data show CDR1 as DFQATT and CDR2 as SNEGSKA (reference sequence). CDR3 length: 15 residues. With 2 bases clipped from V and 15 bases from J, the junction kept 19 bases outside the gene matches. DNA for the CDR3: TGCAGTGCTAGACCTGAGACTAGCTGGGTCCTCGGGGGGTTCTTC. It translates to CSARPETSWVLGGFF.

This clonotype was found many times. The rearrangement joins TRBV12-3 or TRBV12-4 to TRBJ1-3; D call uncertain. V shed 8 bases and J shed 0 bases, with 8 bases lying between them. CDR3 size: 13 residues. CDR3 sequence reads: CASARISGNTIYF. DNA for the CDR3: TGTGCCAGCGCCCGGATCTCTGGAAACACCATATATTTT.

CDR3 in DNA: TGTGCCAGCAGCTGGCCGGGACTAGCGGGAGTTGGATACAATGAGCAGTTCTTC. This codes for CASSWPGLAGVGYNEQFF. This chain links TRBV7-8 with TRBJ2-1; 14 nucleotides agree with TRBD2. Trimming removed 4 bases from V and 4 bases from J; junction bases left unmatched: 9. Germline values: CDR1 SGHVS, CDR2 FQNEAQ. The CDR3 consists of 18 residues.

A few counts support this clonotype. In DNA form, the CDR3 reads TGTGCCACCAGTGATTCGGATTGGGGACCCTACAATGAGCAGTTCTTC. Its protein is CATSDSDWGPYNEQFF. This sequence joins TRBV24-1 and TRBJ2-1; D possibly uses TRBD1 or TRBD2 (5 bases each). V lost 2 bases and J lost 2, with 12 bases in between. CDR3 length: 16 amino acids. In germline, CDR1 is KGHDR, CDR2 SFDVKD.

This sequence joins TRBV4-1 and TRBJ1-1, with a tentative D call TRBD1 (5 bases). The CDR3 is 18 residues long. V gave up 1 base and J gave up 2 bases, with 20 bases separating them. Germline-derived CDR1 and CDR2 are MGHRA and YSYEKL. In nucleotides, the CDR3 is TGCGCCAGCAGCCAAGTAGTAAGATCTGGGGGTGCTAACACTGAAGCTTTCTTT. Its translation is CASSQVVRSGGANTEAFF.

The rearrangement joins TRBV27 to TRBJ1-4; D unresolved. Trimming took off 2 bases at V and 8 bases at J, with 12 bases between the two ends. This CDR3 is 14 amino acids long. The germline V gene has CDR1 MNHEY and CDR2 SMNVEV (reference sequence). The CDR3 DNA follows: TGTGCCAGCAGTTTAGTGGCCACGGGGGAAAAACTGTTTTTT. The encoded protein is CASSLVATGEKLFF.

This clonotype was found many times. The chain combines TRBV20-1 with TRBJ1-2; no firm D call. CDR3 length: 13 amino acids. V shed 3 bases and J shed 2 bases, with 10 bases lying between them. Germline V gene lookup returns CDR1 DFQATT and CDR2 SNEGSKA (reference sequence). The CDR3 is CSASPLGNYGYTF. CDR3 DNA: TGCAGTGCTAGCCCTTTGGGCAACTATGGCTACACCTTC.

This clonotype showed up just a few times. This chain joins TRBV12-3 or TRBV12-4 and TRBJ1-2; D remains ambiguous. The CDR3 has 14 amino acids. V was shortened by 6 bases and J by 6 bases, with 17 bases between the two germline ends. The CDR3 loop reads CASSRTLRGDGYTF. The CDR3, as DNA: TGTGCCAGCAGCAGGACGCTCCGCGGTGATGGCTACACCTTC.

This clonotype has a count of ten or more. The CDR3 spells CASSLRVRETQYF. In DNA form, the CDR3 reads TGTGCCAGCAGTTTGCGGGTCCGGGAGACCCAGTACTTC. The chain links TRBV12-3 or TRBV12-4 to TRBJ2-5, with D perhaps TRBD2 (5 bases). V lost 3 bases and J lost 5, with 10 bases in between. CDR3 length equals 13 residues.

This chain joins TRBV7-8 and TRBJ2-1; D is tentatively TRBD1 or TRBD2 (6 bases each). CDR3 size: 13 residues. The V end lost 3 bases, the J end lost 7 bases, and 10 bases lay between the germline ends. The germline CDR1 and CDR2 sequences are SGHVS and FQNEAQ. The CDR3, as DNA: TGTGCCAGCAGCTTGGGGGGCCCGAATGAGCAGTTCTTC. This gives the protein CASSLGGPNEQFF.

This chain links TRBV20-1 with TRBJ1-1; D is ambiguous. This CDR3 is 12 amino acids long. V dropped 1 base and J dropped 10 bases, with 13 bases sitting between them. Germline V gives CDR1 DFQATT, CDR2 SNEGSKA (reference sequence). Written as DNA, the CDR3 is TGCAGTGCTAGAGTAGGGTCATATGGAGCTTTCTTT. This encodes CSARVGSYGAFF.

Many counts were recorded for this clonotype. The chain combines TRBV29-1 with TRBJ1-1; no reliable D call. The CDR3 loop spans 13 amino acids. Per the germline V gene, CDR1 is SQVTM and CDR2 is ANQGSEA. V gave up 3 bases and J gave up 2 bases, with 10 bases separating them. The CDR3 spells CSVDLGGNTEAFF. CDR3 bases: TGCAGCGTTGATCTGGGAGGTAACACTGAAGCTTTCTTT.

This clonotype was seen a handful of times. The J gene is TRBJ2-3, the V gene TRBV4-1, with 7 bases aligning to TRBD2. The CDR3 consists of 17 residues. V shed 1 base and J 1 base; nucleotides not matched to a gene: 8. Germline CDR1 and CDR2: MGHRA and YSYEKL. CDR3 nucleotides: TGCGCCAGCAGCCAAGTTTACCAGGGAGGGGGCACAGATACGCAGTATTTT. Its protein product is CASSQVYQGGGTDTQYF.

The rearrangement joins TRBV7-2 to TRBJ2-7; 7 bases align to TRBD2. Germline-derived CDR1 and CDR2 are SGHTA and FQGNSA. After removal of 1 base from V and 0 bases from J, the junction contained 3 bases not matched to a gene. This CDR3 has 15 amino acids. The DNA for the CDR3 is TGTGCCAGCAGCTTAGACGGCGGGGGCTCCTACGAGCAGTACTTC. As protein: CASSLDGGGSYEQYF.

The chain recombines TRBV5-4 with TRBJ2-1; no definite D call. The CDR3 sequence is 14 residues long. Looked up from germline, CDR1 is SGHNT and CDR2 is YYREEE (reference sequence). Trimming stripped 1 base from V and 3 bases from J, with 8 bases between. This CDR3 is CASSLPGNYNEQFF. The CDR3 nucleotides are TGTGCCAGCAGCTTGCCAGGAAACTACAATGAGCAGTTCTTC.

The gene calls are TRBV9 and TRBJ2-5, with D possibly being TRBD2 (6 bases). V lost 0 bases and J lost 5, with 14 bases in between. The germline V gene has CDR1 SGDLS and CDR2 YYNGEE. The length of the CDR3 is 15 residues. This CDR3 reads CASSVGDGSKETQYF. The CDR3 DNA reads as TGTGCCAGCAGCGTAGGGGACGGGAGTAAGGAGACCCAGTACTTC.

This clonotype was observed a few times. This chain uses TRBV12-3 or TRBV12-4 with TRBJ2-1; weak D call: TRBD2 (6 bases). The CDR3 is made up of 16 amino acids. The germline V and J ends were trimmed by 3 bases and 3 bases, with 15 bases remaining between them. CDR3 protein: CASSFLRDTSYNEQFF. CDR3 nucleotide sequence: TGTGCCAGCAGTTTTTTGCGGGATACTAGCTACAATGAGCAGTTCTTC.

In this sample, this clonotype turned up many times. The genes are TRBV29-1 and TRBJ2-2; 7 nucleotides agree with TRBD2. Germline CDR1 and CDR2: SQVTM and ANQGSEA. V lost 5 bases, J lost 3 bases, and 6 bases stayed unmatched. The CDR3 is 14 amino acids. As DNA, the CDR3 is TGCAGCGTTATGAGGGAGGGTGACACCGGGGAGCTGTTTTTT. It yields the protein CSVMREGDTGELFF.

This chain links TRBV20-1 with TRBJ2-5; the D call may be TRBD1 or TRBD2 (6 bases each). The germline CDR1 and CDR2 sequences are DFQATT and SNEGSKA (reference sequence). V gave up 5 bases and J gave up 4 bases, with 14 bases separating them. This CDR3 region has 13 residues. CDR3 DNA sequence: TGCAGTGCTGGAAGGGGGGCTCGAGAGACCCAGTACTTC. It specifies CSAGRGARETQYF.